This T cell receptor beta chain was sequenced in a study of OX40 agonist ivuxolimab in advanced cancers. Study overall: Prior checkpoint blockade (anti-PD-1, anti-PD-L1 or anti-CTLA-4) was permitted; around 40% had it. Study-wide points: Both blood CD4+ and CD8+ T cells showed clonal growth by week 6 at 0.1 to 3.0 mg/kg. Expanded peripheral T cells had an undetermined antigen specificity.

Remarks on this clone: The antigen remains undetermined.

The table came from immunoSEQ multiplex PCR; TCRdb's copy has only in-frame clones and leaves some out. Among fewer than 90,000 clones listed, 89% were seen once. The CDR3 totals 14 residues. The trim removed 2 bases at V and 3 bases at J, leaving 3 bases unmatched. Germline V gene sequence: CDR1 ENHRY, CDR2 SYGVKD. The TCR comes from an adult with an advanced solid tumor such as melanoma, head and neck, liver or kidney cancer. This sample comprised CD4+ or CD8+ T cells sorted from blood, obtained in a trial of the OX40 agonist ivuxolimab. This chain links TRBV10-3 with TRBJ2-7; 8 nucleotides agree with TRBD2. CDR3: CAISEMGTSYEQYF. The CDR3 DNA is TGTGCCATCAGTGAGATGGGGACTAGCTACGAGCAGTACTTC.